This TCR beta chain was recovered during a study of blood T cell repertoires in COVID-19. Germline V gives CDR1 SNHLY, CDR2 FYNNEI. The V end lost 8 bases, the J end lost 7 bases, and 15 bases lay between the germline ends. This CDR3 contains 14 residues. Sequencing was performed with immunoSEQ multiplex PCR; in TCRdb, only in-frame clones are kept and a portion is missing. The sample holds about 64,000 clones, around nine tenths seen once. This receptor was obtained from a man between 65 and 80 years old with acute or convalescent COVID-19. Sequencing used peripheral blood. This rearrangement joins TRBV2 to TRBJ1-6; D gene ambiguous. DNA of the CDR3: TGTGCCAGCGAGGGTTTTCGGGGAAATTCACCCCTCCACTTT. Translating gives CASEGFRGNSPLHF.